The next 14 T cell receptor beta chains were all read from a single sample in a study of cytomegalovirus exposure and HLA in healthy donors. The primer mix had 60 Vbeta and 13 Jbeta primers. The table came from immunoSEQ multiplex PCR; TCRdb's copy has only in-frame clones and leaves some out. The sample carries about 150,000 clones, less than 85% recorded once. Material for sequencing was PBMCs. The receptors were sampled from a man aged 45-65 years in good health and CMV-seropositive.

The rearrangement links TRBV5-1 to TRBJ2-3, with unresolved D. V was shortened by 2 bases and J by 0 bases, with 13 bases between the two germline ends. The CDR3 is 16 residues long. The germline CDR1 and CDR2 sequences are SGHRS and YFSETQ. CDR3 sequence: CASSFSKLASTDTQYF. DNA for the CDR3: TGCGCCAGCAGCTTTTCCAAGCTCGCTAGCACAGATACGCAGTATTTT. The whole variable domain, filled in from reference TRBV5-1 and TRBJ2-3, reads KAGVTQTPRYLIKTRGQQVTLSCSPISGHRSVSWYQQTPGQGLQFLFEYFSETQRNKGNFPGRFSGRQFSNSRSEMNVSTLELGDSALYLCASSFSKLASTDTQYFGPGTRLTVL.

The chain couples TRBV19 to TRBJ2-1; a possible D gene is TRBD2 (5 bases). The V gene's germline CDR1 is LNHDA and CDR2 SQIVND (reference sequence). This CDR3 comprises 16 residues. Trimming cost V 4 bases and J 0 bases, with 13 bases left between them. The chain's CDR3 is CASSRVARSSYNEQFF. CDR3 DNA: TGTGCCAGTAGTAGAGTAGCGCGCAGCTCCTACAATGAGCAGTTCTTC. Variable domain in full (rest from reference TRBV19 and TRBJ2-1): DGGITQSPKYLFRKEGQNVTLSCEQNLNHDAMYWYRQDPGQGLRLIYYSQIVNDFQKGDIAEGYSVSREKKESFPLTVTSAQKNPTAFYLCASSRVARSSYNEQFFGPGTRLTVL.

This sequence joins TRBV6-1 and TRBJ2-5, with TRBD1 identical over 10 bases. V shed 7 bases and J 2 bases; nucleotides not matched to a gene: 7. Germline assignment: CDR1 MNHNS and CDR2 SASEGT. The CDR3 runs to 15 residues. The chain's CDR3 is CASMPGQGNQETQYF. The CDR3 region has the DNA TGTGCCAGCATGCCGGGACAGGGGAATCAAGAGACCCAGTACTTC.

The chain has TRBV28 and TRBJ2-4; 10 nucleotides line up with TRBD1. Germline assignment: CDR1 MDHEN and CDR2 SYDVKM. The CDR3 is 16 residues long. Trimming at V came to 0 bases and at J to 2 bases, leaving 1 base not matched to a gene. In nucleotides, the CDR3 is TGTGCCAGCAGTTTATGGACAGGGGGCCCCAAAAACATTCAGTACTTC. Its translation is CASSLWTGGPKNIQYF. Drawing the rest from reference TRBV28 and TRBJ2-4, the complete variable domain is DVKVTQSSRYLVKRTGEKVFLECVQDMDHENMFWYRQDPGLGLRLIYFSYDVKMKEKGDIPEGYSVSREKKERFSLILESASTNQTSMYLCASSLWTGGPKNIQYFGAGTRLSVL.

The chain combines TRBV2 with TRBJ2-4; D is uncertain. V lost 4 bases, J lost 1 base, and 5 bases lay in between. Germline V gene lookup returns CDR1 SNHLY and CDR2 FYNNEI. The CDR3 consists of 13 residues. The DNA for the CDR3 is TGTGCCAGCAGTGTAGAGGCCAAAAACATTCAGTACTTC. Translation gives CASSVEAKNIQYF.

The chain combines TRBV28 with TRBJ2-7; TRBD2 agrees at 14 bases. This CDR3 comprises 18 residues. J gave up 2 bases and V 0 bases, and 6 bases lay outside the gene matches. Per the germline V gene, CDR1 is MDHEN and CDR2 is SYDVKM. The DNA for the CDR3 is TGTGCCAGCAGTTTATGGAGACTAGCGGGAGGGCCTGCCTACGAGCAGTACTTC. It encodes CASSLWRLAGGPAYEQYF.

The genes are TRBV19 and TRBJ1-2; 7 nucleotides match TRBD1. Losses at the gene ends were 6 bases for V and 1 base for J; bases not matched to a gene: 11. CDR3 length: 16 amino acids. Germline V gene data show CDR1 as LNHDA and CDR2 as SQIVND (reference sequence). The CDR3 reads CASSAGGELFNYGYTF. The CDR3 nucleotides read TGTGCCAGTAGCGCAGGGGGTGAATTGTTTAACTATGGCTACACCTTC. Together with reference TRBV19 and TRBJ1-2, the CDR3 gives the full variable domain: DGGITQSPKYLFRKEGQNVTLSCEQNLNHDAMYWYRQDPGQGLRLIYYSQIVNDFQKGDIAEGYSVSREKKESFPLTVTSAQKNPTAFYLCASSAGGELFNYGYTFGSGTRLTVV.

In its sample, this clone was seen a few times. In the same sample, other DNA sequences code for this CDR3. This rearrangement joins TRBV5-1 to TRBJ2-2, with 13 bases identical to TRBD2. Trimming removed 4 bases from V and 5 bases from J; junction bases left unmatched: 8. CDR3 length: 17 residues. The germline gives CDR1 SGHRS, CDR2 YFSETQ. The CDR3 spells CASSHGLAGVGTGELFF. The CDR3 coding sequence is TGCGCCAGCAGCCACGGACTAGCGGGAGTGGGGACCGGGGAGCTGTTTTTT.

The CDR3 loop reads CASSLQTDTQYF. In DNA form, the CDR3 reads TGCGCCAGCAGCTTACAGACAGATACGCAGTATTTT. This chain connects TRBV5-1 to TRBJ2-3; D call uncertain. CDR1 SGHRS and CDR2 YFSETQ come from the germline V gene. This CDR3 comprises 12 residues. V lost 2 bases, J lost 3 bases, and 4 bases lay in between.

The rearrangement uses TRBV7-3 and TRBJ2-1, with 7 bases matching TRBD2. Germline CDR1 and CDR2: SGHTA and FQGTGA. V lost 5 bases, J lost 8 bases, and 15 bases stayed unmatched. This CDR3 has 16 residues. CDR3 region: CASSPSGGSGAHEQFF. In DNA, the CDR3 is TGTGCCAGCAGCCCCTCCGGCGGGAGTGGAGCACATGAGCAGTTCTTC.

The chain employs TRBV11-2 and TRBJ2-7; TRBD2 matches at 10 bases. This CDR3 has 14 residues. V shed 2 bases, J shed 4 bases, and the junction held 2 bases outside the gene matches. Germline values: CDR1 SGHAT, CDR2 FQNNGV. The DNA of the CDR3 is TGTGCCAGCAGCTTATCTAGCGGGAGTTACGAGCAGTACTTC. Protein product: CASSLSSGSYEQYF. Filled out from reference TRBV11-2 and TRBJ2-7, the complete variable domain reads EAGVAQSPRYKIIEKRQSVAFWCNPISGHATLYWYQQILGQGPKLLIQFQNNGVVDDSQLPKDRFSAERLKGVDSTLKIQPAKLEDSAVYLCASSLSSGSYEQYFGPGTRLTVT.

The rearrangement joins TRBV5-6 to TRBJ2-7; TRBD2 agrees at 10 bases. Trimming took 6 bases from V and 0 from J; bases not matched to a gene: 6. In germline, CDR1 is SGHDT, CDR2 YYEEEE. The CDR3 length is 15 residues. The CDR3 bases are TGTGCCAGCAACACTAGCGGGACGAGCTCCTACGAGCAGTACTTC. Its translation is CASNTSGTSSYEQYF.

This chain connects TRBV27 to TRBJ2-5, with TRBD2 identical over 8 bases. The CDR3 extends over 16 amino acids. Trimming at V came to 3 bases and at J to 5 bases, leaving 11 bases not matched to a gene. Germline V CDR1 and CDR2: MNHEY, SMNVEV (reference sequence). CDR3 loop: CASSFAPAGAEETQYF. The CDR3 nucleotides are TGTGCCAGCAGTTTCGCGCCAGCGGGAGCAGAGGAGACCCAGTACTTC.

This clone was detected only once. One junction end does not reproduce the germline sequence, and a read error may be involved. The CDR3 here is CSSSLGGSGYEQYF. In nucleotides, the CDR3 is TGTTCCAGCAGCTTAGGTGGCAGCGGCTACGAGCAGTACTTC. This chain uses TRBV7-9 with TRBJ2-7; D may be TRBD2 (5 bases). The CDR3 covers 14 residues. Per germline, CDR1 SEHNR and CDR2 FQNEAQ (reference sequence).